A selection of T cell receptor beta chains follows, all from one sample in a study of blood T cell repertoires in COVID-19. TCRdb's copy holds only in-frame clones and misses some; the assay was immunoSEQ multiplex PCR. The sample has approximately 140,000 clones, 88% seen once; the top ten hold 1.5% to 1.9%. The sample comprised peripheral blood. The receptor set was obtained from a woman between 55 and 75 years old with acute or convalescent COVID-19. Both conserved end residues are part of each CDR3. D genes are given only for firm matches. The size of a clone is reported for some rows only, either as once, few or many, or as a class for expanded clones.

>TRBV4-2|TRBD2|TRBJ2-1|NA
TGTGCCAGCAGCCAAGATCTTGCGGGGGGCTTAAATGAGCAGTTCTTC
CASSQDLAGGLNEQFF
>TRBV4-2|NA|TRBJ2-7|NA
TGTGCCAGCAGCAACACCTACGAGCAGTACTTC
CASSNTYEQYF
>TRBV9|NA|TRBJ1-6|NA
TGTGCCAGCAGCGTAGCGCCAGGGGATAATTCACCCCTCCACTTT
CASSVAPGDNSPLHF
>TRBV28|NA|TRBJ1-5|NA
TGTGCCAGCAGGTCGGGAAATCAGCCCCAGCATTTT
CASRSGNQPQHF
>TRBV30|NA|TRBJ1-1|once
TGTGCCTGGAGTGTACAAGAGAACACTGAAGCTTTCTTT
CAWSVQENTEAFF
>TRBV7-8|NA|TRBJ1-2|NA
TGTGCCAGCAGCTTAGCTCGGACAATTCCGAATGGCTACACCTTC
CASSLARTIPNGYTF
>TRBV24-1|NA|TRBJ1-6|NA
TGTGCCACCAGTGACTCCCAGGGGCGACCCCTCCACTTT
CATSDSQGRPLHF
>TRBV10-1|NA|TRBJ1-1|NA
TGCGCCAGCAGTGAATCCCCCGGGAATGACACTGAAGCTTTCTTT
CASSESPGNDTEAFF
>TRBV19|NA|TRBJ1-5|NA
TGTGCCAGTAGTATACCGGGACACAACAATCAGCCCCAGCATTTT
CASSIPGHNNQPQHF
>TRBV6-6|TRBD1|TRBJ1-4|NA
TGTGCCAGCAGTCGCCTGAAAGACAGGGGGGAATTAAATGAAAAACTGTTTTTT
CASSRLKDRGELNEKLFF
>TRBV12-3/TRBV12-4|TRBD1|TRBJ1-6|NA
TGTGCCAGCAGGCGGACAGGGGATTCACCCCTCCACTTT
CASRRTGDSPLHF
>TRBV7-2|NA|TRBJ2-7|NA
TGTGCCAGCAGCTTGGGCAGATTATACGAGCAGTACTTC
CASSLGRLYEQYF
>TRBV2|TRBD1|TRBJ2-7|NA
TGTGCCAGCAGTGAAGGGGACAGGTTTTACGAGCAGTACTTC
CASSEGDRFYEQYF
>TRBV2|TRBD1|TRBJ2-2|NA
TGTGCCAGCAGTGGGGACAGGATCACCGGGGAGCTGTTTTTT
CASSGDRITGELFF
>TRBV30|NA|TRBJ2-1|NA
TGTGCCTGGACCCCCGGACGGGGCAATGAGCAGTTCTTC
CAWTPGRGNEQFF
>TRBV19|TRBD1|TRBJ1-2|NA
TGTGCCAGTAGTCCCCAGGGACAGGCCTTCTTATTTGGCTACACCTTC
CASSPQGQAFLFGYTF
>TRBV7-2|TRBD1|TRBJ1-6|NA
TGTGCCAGCAGCTTAGCGGGACAGGGGGCATCTAATTCACCCCTCCACTTT
CASSLAGQGASNSPLHF
>TRBV24-1|NA|TRBJ2-7|NA
TGTGCCACCAGTGATTCAAGCCCGGGATCGTACTCCTACGAGCAGTACTTC
CATSDSSPGSYSYEQYF
>TRBV7-8|NA|TRBJ1-6|NA
TGTGCCAGCAGCTTAAGATCAACAGGTTATAATTCACCCCTCCACTTT
CASSLRSTGYNSPLHF
>TRBV5-4|TRBD1|TRBJ2-7|NA
TGTGCCAGCAGTCTGGCCGGGACAGCGAGCTACGAGCAGTACTTC
CASSLAGTASYEQYF
>TRBV4-3|NA|TRBJ1-1|NA
TGCGCCAGCAGCCAGGGCTTGGGAGGTAATCCTGAAGCTTTCTTT
CASSQGLGGNPEAFF
>TRBV5-6|TRBD1|TRBJ2-1|NA
TGTGCCAGCAGCTCGCCCCCAGGGGACAGCCAATACAATGAGCAGTTCTTC
CASSSPPGDSQYNEQFF
>TRBV14|NA|TRBJ1-5|NA
TGTGCCAGCAGCAGAGATGACAGAAATTATAGCAATCAGCCCCAGCATTTT
CASSRDDRNYSNQPQHF
>TRBV6-5|NA|TRBJ1-5|NA
TGTGCCAGCAGGCGGGACCTCAATCAGCCCCAGCATTTT
CASRRDLNQPQHF
>TRBV7-9|TRBD1|TRBJ1-4|NA
TGTGCCAGCAGCACCTCGACAGGGACAGGGGAAAAACTGTTTTTT
CASSTSTGTGEKLFF
>TRBV6-2/TRBV6-3|TRBD1|TRBJ1-3|NA
TGTGCCAGCAGCCCTCAGGGGGGTTTCTCTGGAAACACCATATATTTT
CASSPQGGFSGNTIYF
>TRBV4-3|NA|TRBJ2-1|few
TGCGCCAGCAGCCAAGAGGTAGCGGCGGTTTACAATGAGCAGTTCTTC
CASSQEVAAVYNEQFF